This is a list of T cell receptor beta chains from one sample in a study of blood T cell repertoires in COVID-19. The table came from immunoSEQ multiplex PCR; TCRdb's copy has only in-frame clones and leaves some out. This table has over 350,000 clones, roughly 92% appearing once. Material: PBMCs or T cells enriched from blood (not recorded which). These receptors were taken from a woman in her 40s who had been exposed to COVID-19. Both conserved end residues are part of each CDR3.

V gene	J gene	CDR3 protein
TRBV24-1	TRBJ1-1	CATRDSNTEAFF
TRBV6-2/TRBV6-3	TRBJ2-7	CASSPQGGPYEQYF
TRBV30	TRBJ2-2	CAWSSTPGTLELFF
TRBV5-8	TRBJ2-5	CASSLSMGKGQGETQYF
TRBV9	TRBJ1-1	CASSAHWREVQNTEAFF
TRBV5-1	TRBJ1-4	CASSTGQGGEKLFF
TRBV7-3	TRBJ2-3	CASSVAGYSTDTQYF
TRBV4-1	TRBJ2-2	CATRQGTGELFF
TRBV19	TRBJ1-5	CASSTGEGFLMQPAQHF
TRBV11-3	TRBJ2-5	CASSLGTAPQQETQYF
TRBV19	TRBJ1-6	CASTSGALDSPLHF
TRBV7-8	TRBJ2-7	CASSKERAPGAEQYF
TRBV15	TRBJ2-5	CATSRGLAGVLLAQYF
TRBV10-3	TRBJ2-3	CAISQGIGTDTQYF
TRBV18	TRBJ1-1	CASSPRKLMIQGTNTEAFF
TRBV19	TRBJ1-4	CASKAGKNEKLFF
TRBV3-1/TRBV3-2	TRBJ1-1	CASSQGRGMNTEAFF
TRBV19	TRBJ1-5	CASSRTTGGNQPQHF
TRBV15	TRBJ2-1	CATSTGQGDNEQFF
TRBV18	TRBJ1-6	CASSPTGALGSPLHF
TRBV11-2	TRBJ1-5	CASSLGSGSQHF
TRBV3-1/TRBV3-2	TRBJ2-1	CASSHSSWGTNEQFF
TRBV19	TRBJ1-2	CASSIAGIGYTF
TRBV25-1	TRBJ1-2	CASRPGQGANYGYTF
TRBV7-9	TRBJ1-4	CASSSGTTTNEKLFF
TRBV3-1/TRBV3-2	TRBJ1-2	CASSQGGYGYTF
TRBV5-4	TRBJ1-1	CASSRGTVAEAFF
TRBV5-1	TRBJ1-1	CASSKGDRVGTEAFF
TRBV2	TRBJ1-2	CASSEAGGGGYTF
TRBV2	TRBJ1-5	CASSDGAGGQPQHF
TRBV21-1	TRBJ1-1	CASSKRRGRDTGGVCPVDTEAFF
TRBV28	TRBJ1-5	CASSYRAVYSNQPQHF